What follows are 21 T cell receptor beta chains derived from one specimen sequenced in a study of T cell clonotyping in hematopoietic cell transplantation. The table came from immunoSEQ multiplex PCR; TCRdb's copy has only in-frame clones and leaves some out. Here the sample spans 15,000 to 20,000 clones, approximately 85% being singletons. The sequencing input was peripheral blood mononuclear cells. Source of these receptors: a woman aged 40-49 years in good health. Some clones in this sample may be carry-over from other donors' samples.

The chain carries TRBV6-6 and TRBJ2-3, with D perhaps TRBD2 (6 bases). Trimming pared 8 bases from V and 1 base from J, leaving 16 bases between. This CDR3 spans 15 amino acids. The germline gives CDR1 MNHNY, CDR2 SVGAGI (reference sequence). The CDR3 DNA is TGTGCCAGCGGGTCTATAACGGGGGGCACAGATACGCAGTATTTT. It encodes CASGSITGGTDTQYF.

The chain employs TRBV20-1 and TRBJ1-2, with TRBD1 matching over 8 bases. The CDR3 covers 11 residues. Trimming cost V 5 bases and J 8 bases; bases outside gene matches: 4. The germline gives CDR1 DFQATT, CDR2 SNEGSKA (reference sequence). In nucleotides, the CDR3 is TGCAGTGCTGACAGGGGCGGCGGCTACACCTTC. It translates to CSADRGGGYTF.

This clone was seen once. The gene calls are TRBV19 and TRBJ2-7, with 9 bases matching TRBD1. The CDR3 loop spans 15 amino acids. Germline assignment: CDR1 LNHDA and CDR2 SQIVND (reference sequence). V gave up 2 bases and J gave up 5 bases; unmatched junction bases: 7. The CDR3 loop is CASSISTGGSDEQYF. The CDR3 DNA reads TGTGCCAGTAGTATATCGACAGGGGGTAGCGACGAGCAGTACTTC.

Here the CDR3 reads CASSQVGRDRYNEQFF. CDR3 in DNA: TGCGCCAGCAGCCAAGTCGGCCGGGACAGATACAATGAGCAGTTCTTC. This sequence joins TRBV4-1 and TRBJ2-1, with 7 bases lining up with TRBD1. V lost 1 base, J lost 4 bases, and 7 bases stayed unmatched. CDR1 MGHRA and CDR2 YSYEKL come from the germline V gene. The CDR3 spans 16 residues.

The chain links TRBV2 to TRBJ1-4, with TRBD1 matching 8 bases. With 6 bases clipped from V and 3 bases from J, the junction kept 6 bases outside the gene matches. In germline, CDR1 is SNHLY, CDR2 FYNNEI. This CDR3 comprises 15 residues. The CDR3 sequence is CASRPTDRANEKLFF. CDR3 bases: TGTGCCAGCAGGCCCACGGACAGGGCTAATGAAAAACTGTTTTTT.

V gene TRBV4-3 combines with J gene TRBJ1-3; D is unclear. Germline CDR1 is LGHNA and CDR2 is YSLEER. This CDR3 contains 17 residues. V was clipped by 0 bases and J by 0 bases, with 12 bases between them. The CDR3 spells CASSQDYTSSSGNTIYF. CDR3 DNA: TGCGCCAGCAGCCAAGATTATACATCGAGCTCTGGAAACACCATATATTTT.

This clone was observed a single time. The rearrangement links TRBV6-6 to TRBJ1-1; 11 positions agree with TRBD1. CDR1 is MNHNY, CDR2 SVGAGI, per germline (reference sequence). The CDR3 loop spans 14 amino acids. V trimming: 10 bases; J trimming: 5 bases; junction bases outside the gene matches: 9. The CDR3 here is CAISGQGAKTEAFF. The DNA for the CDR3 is TGTGCCATTTCTGGACAGGGGGCAAAAACTGAAGCTTTCTTT.

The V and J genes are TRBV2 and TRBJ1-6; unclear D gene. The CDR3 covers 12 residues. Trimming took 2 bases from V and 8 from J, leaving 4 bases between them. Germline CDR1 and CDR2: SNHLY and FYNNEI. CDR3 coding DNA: TGTGCCAGCAGTGAATTGTATTCACCCCTCCACTTT. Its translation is CASSELYSPLHF.

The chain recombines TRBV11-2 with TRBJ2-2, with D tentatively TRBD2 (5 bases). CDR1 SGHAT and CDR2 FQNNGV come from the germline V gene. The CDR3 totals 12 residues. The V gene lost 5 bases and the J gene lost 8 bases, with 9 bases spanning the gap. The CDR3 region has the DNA TGTGCCAGCAGCCCCCGGGGAGGGGAGCTGTTTTTT. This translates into CASSPRGGELFF.

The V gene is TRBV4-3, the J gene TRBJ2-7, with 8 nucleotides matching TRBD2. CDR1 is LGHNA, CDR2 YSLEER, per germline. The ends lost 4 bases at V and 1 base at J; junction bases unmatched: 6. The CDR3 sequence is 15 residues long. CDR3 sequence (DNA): TGCGCCAGCAGCCGCGCCACTAGCGGTTCCTACGAGCAGTACTTC. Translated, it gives CASSRATSGSYEQYF.

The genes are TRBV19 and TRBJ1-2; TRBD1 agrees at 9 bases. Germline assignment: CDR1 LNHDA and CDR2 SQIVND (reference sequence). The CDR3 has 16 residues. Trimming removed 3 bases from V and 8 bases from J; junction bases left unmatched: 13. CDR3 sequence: CASSIGTGWGSMGYTF. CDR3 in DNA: TGTGCCAGTAGTATCGGGACAGGGTGGGGATCGATGGGCTACACCTTC.

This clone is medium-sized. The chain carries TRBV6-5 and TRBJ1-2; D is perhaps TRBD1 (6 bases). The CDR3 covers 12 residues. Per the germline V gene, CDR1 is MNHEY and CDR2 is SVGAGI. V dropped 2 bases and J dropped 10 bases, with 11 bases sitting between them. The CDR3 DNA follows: TGTGCCAGCAGTTACGCAGGGGCGGTCTACACCTTC. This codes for CASSYAGAVYTF.

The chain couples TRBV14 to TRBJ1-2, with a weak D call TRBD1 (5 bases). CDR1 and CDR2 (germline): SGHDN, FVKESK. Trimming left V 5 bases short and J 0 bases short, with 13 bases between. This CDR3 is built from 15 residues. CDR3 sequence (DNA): TGTGCCAGCAGCAGCTCGGGACGGACTAACTATGGCTACACCTTC. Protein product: CASSSSGRTNYGYTF.

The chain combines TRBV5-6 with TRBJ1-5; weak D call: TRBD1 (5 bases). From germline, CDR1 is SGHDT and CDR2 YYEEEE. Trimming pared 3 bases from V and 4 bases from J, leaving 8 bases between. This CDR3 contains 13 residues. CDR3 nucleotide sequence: TGTGCCAGCAGCTGGGGCAGGAATCAGCCCCAGCATTTT. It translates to CASSWGRNQPQHF. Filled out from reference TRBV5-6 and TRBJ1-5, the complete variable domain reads DAGVTQSPTHLIKTRGQQVTLRCSPKSGHDTVSWYQQALGQGPQFIFQYYEEEERQRGNFPDRFSGHQFPNYSSELNVNALLLGDSALYLCASSWGRNQPQHFGDGTRLSIL.

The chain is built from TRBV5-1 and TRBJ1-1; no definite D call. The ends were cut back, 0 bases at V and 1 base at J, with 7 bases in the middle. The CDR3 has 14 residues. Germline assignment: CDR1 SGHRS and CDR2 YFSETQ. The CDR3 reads CASSLVSANTEAFF. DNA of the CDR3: TGCGCCAGCAGCTTGGTGTCAGCGAACACTGAAGCTTTCTTT.

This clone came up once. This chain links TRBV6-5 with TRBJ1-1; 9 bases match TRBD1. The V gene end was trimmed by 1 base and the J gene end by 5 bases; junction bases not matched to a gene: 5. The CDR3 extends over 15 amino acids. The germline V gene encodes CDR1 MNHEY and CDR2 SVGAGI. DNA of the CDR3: TGTGCCAGCAGTTACTTCTCACAGGGGGCGACTGAAGCTTTCTTT. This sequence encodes CASSYFSQGATEAFF.

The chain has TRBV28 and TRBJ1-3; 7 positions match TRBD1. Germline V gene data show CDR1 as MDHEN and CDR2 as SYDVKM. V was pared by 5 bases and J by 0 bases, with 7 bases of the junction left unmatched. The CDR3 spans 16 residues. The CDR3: CASSSPDRLSGNTIYF. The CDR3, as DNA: TGTGCCAGCAGTAGCCCGGACAGGCTCTCTGGAAACACCATATATTTT.

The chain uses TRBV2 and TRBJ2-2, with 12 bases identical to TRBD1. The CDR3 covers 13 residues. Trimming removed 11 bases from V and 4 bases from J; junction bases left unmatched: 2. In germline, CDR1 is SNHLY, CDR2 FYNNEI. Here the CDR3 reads CAGDRGLTGELFF. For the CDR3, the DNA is TGTGCCGGGGACAGGGGGCTCACCGGGGAGCTGTTTTTT.

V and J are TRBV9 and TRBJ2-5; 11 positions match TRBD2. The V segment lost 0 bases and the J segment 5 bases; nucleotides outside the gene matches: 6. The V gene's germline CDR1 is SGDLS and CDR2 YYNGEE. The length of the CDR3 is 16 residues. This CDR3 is CASSVGLAGGGETQYF. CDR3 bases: TGTGCCAGCAGCGTAGGTCTAGCGGGAGGAGGGGAGACCCAGTACTTC.

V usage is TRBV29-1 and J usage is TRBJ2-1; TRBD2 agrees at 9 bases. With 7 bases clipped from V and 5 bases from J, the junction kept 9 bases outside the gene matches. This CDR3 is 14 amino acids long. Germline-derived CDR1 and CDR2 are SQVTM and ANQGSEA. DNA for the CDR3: TGCAGCGGGGGCGAGAGACTAGCGGACAATGAGCAGTTCTTC. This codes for CSGGERLADNEQFF.

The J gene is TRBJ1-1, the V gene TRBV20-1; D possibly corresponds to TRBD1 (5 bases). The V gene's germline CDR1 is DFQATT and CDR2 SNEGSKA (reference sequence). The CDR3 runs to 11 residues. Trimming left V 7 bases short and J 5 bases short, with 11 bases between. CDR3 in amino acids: CSVRGGTEAFF. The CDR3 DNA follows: TGCAGTGTTCGCGGGGGGACTGAAGCTTTCTTT.